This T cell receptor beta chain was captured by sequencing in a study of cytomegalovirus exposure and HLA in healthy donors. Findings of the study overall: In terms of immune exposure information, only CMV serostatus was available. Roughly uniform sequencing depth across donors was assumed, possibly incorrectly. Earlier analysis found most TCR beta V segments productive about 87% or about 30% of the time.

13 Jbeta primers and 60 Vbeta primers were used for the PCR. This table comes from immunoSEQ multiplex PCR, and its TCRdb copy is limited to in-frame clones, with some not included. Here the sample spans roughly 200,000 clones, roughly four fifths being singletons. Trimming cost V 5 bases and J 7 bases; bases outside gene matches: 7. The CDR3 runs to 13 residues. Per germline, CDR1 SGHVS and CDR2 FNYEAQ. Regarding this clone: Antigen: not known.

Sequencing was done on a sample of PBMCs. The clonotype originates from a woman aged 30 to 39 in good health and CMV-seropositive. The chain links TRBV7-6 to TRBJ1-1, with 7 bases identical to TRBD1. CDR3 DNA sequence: TGTGCCAGCAGCGAGACAGGGTATGGTGAAGCTTTCTTT. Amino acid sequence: CASSETGYGEAFF.